This T cell receptor beta chain was recovered during a study of T cell responses to AZD1222 COVID-19 vaccine. Notes on the study in general: In a largely white British group with more females than males, clonal diversity was possibly underestimated. Baseline seropositivity characterized only a handful of AZD1222 recipients.

Details on this clone: The antigen remains undetermined.

Germline V CDR1 and CDR2: SGHDT, YYEEEE. This CDR3 spans 14 amino acids. With V trimmed by 4 bases and J by 5 bases, 7 bases remained unmatched. Some clones are missing from TCRdb's copy, which holds only in-frame ones; the method was immunoSEQ multiplex PCR. The sample has some 120,000 clones, 75% to 90% seen once. The TCR originated in an adult in good health. Sequences were derived from peripheral blood, sampled on day 0 of MenACWY control vaccination. V and J are TRBV5-6 and TRBJ2-7, with 9 bases identical to TRBD2. The CDR3 DNA reads as TGTGCCAGCAGCCCAGTAGCGGGAGCAGACGAGCAGTACTTC. The encoded protein is CASSPVAGADEQYF.